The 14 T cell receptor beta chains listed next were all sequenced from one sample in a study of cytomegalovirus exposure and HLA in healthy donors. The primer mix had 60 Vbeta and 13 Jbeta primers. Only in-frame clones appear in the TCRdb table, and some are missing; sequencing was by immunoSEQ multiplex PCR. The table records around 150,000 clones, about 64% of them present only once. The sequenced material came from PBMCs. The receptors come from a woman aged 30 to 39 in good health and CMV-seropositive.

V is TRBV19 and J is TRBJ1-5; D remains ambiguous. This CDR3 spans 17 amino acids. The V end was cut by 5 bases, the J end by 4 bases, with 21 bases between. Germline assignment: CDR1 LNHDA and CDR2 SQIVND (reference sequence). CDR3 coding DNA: TGTGCCAGTAGTCCTGTGGTTGCTGGGAGCGCAAATCAGCCCCAGCATTTT. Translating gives CASSPVVAGSANQPQHF.

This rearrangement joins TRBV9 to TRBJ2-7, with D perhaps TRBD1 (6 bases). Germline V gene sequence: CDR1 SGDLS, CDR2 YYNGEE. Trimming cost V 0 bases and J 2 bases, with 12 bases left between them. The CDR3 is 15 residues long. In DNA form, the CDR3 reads TGTGCCAGCAGCGTAGGTATGGGGGCGGCCTACGAGCAGTACTTC. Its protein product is CASSVGMGAAYEQYF.

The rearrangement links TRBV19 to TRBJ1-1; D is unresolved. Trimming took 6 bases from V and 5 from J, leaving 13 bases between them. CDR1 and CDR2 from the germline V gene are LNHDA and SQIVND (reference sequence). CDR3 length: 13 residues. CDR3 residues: CASSTAGGTEAFF. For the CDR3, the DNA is TGTGCCAGTAGCACCGCGGGAGGTACTGAAGCTTTCTTT.

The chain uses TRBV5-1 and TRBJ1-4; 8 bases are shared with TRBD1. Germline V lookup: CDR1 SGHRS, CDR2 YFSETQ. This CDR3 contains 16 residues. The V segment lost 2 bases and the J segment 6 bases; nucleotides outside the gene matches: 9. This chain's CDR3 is CASSLGVATGDEKLFF. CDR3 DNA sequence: TGCGCCAGCAGCTTAGGTGTCGCGACAGGGGATGAAAAACTGTTTTTT. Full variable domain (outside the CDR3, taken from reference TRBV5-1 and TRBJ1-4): KAGVTQTPRYLIKTRGQQVTLSCSPISGHRSVSWYQQTPGQGLQFLFEYFSETQRNKGNFPGRFSGRQFSNSRSEMNVSTLELGDSALYLCASSLGVATGDEKLFFGSGTQLSVL.

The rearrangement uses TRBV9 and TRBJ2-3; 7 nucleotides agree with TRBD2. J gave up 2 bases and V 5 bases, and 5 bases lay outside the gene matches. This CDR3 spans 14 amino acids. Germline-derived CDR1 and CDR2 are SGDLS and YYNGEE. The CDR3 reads CASSVRDYTDTQYF. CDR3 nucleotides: TGTGCCAGCAGTGTCCGGGACTACACAGATACGCAGTATTTT.

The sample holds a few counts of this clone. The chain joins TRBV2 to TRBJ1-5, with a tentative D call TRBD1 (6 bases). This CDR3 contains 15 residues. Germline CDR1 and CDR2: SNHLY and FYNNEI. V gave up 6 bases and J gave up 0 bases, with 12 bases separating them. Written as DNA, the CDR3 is TGTGCCAGCAGGGCTCGGGACATTAGCAATCAGCCCCAGCATTTT. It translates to CASRARDISNQPQHF.

CDR3 DNA: TGTGCCAGCAGCTCCTGGAGCGTAGCAACTAATGAAAAACTGTTTTTT. Protein: CASSSWSVATNEKLFF. The rearrangement joins TRBV5-6 to TRBJ1-4; the D is unclear. Trimming stripped 3 bases from V and 0 bases from J, with 12 bases between. This CDR3 is built from 16 residues. Germline V gene sequence: CDR1 SGHDT, CDR2 YYEEEE. The full variable domain, in which reference TRBV5-6 and TRBJ1-4 provide the parts outside the CDR3, is DAGVTQSPTHLIKTRGQQVTLRCSPKSGHDTVSWYQQALGQGPQFIFQYYEEEERQRGNFPDRFSGHQFPNYSSELNVNALLLGDSALYLCASSSWSVATNEKLFFGSGTQLSVL.

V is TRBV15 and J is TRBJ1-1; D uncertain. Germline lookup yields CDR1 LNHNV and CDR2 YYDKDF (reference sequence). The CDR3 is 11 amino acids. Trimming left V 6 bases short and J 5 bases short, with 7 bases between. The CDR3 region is CATSSGTEAFF. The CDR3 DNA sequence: TGTGCCACCAGTTCGGGGACTGAAGCTTTCTTT.

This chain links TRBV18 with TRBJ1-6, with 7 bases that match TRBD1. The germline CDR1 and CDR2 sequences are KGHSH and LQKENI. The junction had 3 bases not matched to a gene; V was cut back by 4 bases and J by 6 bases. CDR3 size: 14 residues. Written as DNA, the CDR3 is TGTGCCAGCTCACAAGGGACAGTTAATTCACCCCTCCACTTT. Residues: CASSQGTVNSPLHF.

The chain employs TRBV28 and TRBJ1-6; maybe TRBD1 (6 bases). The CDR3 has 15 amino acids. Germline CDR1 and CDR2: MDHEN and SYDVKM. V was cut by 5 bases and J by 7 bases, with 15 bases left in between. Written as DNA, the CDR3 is TGTGCCAGCAGTACCCCGGACAGAAGCAATTCACCCCTCCACTTT. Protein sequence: CASSTPDRSNSPLHF.

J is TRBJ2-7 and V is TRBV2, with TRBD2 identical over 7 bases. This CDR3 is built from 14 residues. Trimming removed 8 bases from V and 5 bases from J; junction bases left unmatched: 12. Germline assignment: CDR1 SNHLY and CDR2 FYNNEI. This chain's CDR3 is CASSAGTFRDEQYF. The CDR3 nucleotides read TGTGCCAGCTCAGCGGGGACTTTCCGCGACGAGCAGTACTTC.

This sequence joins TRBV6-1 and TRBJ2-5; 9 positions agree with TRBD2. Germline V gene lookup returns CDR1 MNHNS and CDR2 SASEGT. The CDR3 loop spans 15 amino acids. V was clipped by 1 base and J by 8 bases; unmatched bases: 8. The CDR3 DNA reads TGTGCCAGCAGTGAAGGGCGGGGGGGCCTCGGAACCCAGTACTTC. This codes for CASSEGRGGLGTQYF.

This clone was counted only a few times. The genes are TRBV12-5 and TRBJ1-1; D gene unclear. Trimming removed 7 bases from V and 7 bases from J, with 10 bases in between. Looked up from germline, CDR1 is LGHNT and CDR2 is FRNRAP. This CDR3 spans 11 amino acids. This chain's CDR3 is CASAQSSEAFF. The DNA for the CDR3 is TGTGCTAGTGCCCAATCGAGTGAAGCTTTCTTT.

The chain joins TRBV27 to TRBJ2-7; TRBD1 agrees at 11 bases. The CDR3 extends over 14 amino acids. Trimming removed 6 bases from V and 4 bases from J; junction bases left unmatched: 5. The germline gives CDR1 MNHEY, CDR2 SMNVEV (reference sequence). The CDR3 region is CASSPDRGLYEQYF. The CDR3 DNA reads TGTGCCAGCAGCCCGGACAGGGGGCTTTACGAGCAGTACTTC.